A selection of T cell receptor beta chains follows, all from one sample in a study of response to subunit inactivated influenza vaccine. A single record per CDR3 protein comes from TCRdb applying MiXCR to the RT-PCR reads. The table has a few hundred thousand distinct CDR3 sequences, about 20% seen once; the top ten hold approximately 10%. The material sequenced was PBMCs from blood, taken 21 months after vaccination. These receptors all stem from a man aged 50-75 years who received an inactivated influenza vaccine. Both conserved end residues are part of each CDR3. The D gene is left open where the match is weak. Rows may omit the clone size; those that give it use once, few, many or a size class.

>13|TRBJ1-5|NA|NA|TRBV10-3
CAISEVGGQPQHF
TGTGCCATCAGTGAGGTGGGCGGTCAGCCCCAGCATTTT
>16|TRBJ2-4|NA|few|TRBV4-2
CASSQDLGLAKNIQYF
TGTGCCAGCAGCCAAGATCTAGGATTAGCCAAAAACATTCAGTACTTC
>16|TRBJ2-1|TRBD1|many|TRBV5-1
CASSIRSGQNYNEQFF
TGCGCCAGCAGCATCCGGTCGGGACAGAACTACAATGAGCAGTTCTTC
>14|TRBJ1-5|NA|many|TRBV10-3
CAISAQAADQPQHF
TGTGCCATCAGTGCGCAGGCTGCAGATCAGCCCCAGCATTTT
>15|TRBJ2-2|NA|few|TRBV3-1
CASSQRDRNTGELFF
TGTGCCAGCAGCCAGCGAGACAGGAACACCGGGGAGCTGTTTTTT
>15|TRBJ2-1|TRBD2|few|TRBV6-1
CASSEARGGSNEQFF
TGTGCCAGCAGTGAAGCCCGGGGGGGGAGCAATGAGCAGTTCTTC
>13|TRBJ1-2|TRBD1|few|TRBV2
CAIDYRGNYGYTF
TGTGCCATAGACTACAGGGGTAACTATGGCTACACCTTC
>16|TRBJ1-1|TRBD1|NA|TRBV4-1
CASSQDEAGGYTEAFF
TGCGCCAGCAGCCAAGATGAGGCAGGGGGATACACTGAAGCTTTCTTT
>15|TRBJ1-5|TRBD1|few|TRBV6-5
CASSYSVTGNQPQHF
TGTGCCAGCAGTTACTCGGTGACAGGGAATCAGCCCCAGCATTTT
>16|TRBJ2-1|TRBD2|few|TRBV24-1
CATSARTSGGREEQFF
TGTGCCACCAGTGCAAGGACTAGCGGTGGACGGGAGGAGCAGTTCTTC
>14|TRBJ2-7|NA|NA|TRBV6-2/TRBV6-3
CASSYWAEWGEQYF
TGTGCCAGCAGTTACTGGGCCGAATGGGGCGAGCAGTACTTC
>9|TRBJ1-2|NA|many|TRBV29-1
CSVDSGYTF
TGCAGCGTTGACTCGGGCTACACCTTC
>11|TRBJ1-1|TRBD1|few|TRBV10-1
CASRMDRRAFF
TGCGCCAGCAGGATGGACAGGCGAGCTTTCTTT
>15|TRBJ1-1|TRBD1|NA|TRBV11-2
CASSLPGQLNTEAFF
TGTGCCAGCAGCCTACCGGGACAGCTGAACACTGAAGCTTTCTTT
>14|TRBJ2-5|NA|NA|TRBV12-5
CASGPGPQTETQYF
TGTGCTAGTGGTCCCGGCCCCCAAACGGAGACCCAGTACTTC
>15|TRBJ1-3|NA|few|TRBV28
CASSPTLSSGNTIYF
TGTGCCAGCAGCCCCACACTGAGCTCTGGAAACACCATATATTTT
>13|TRBJ2-7|NA|few|TRBV6-5
CASSYSDTYEQYF
TGTGCCAGCAGTTACTCGGACACCTACGAGCAGTACTTC
>12|TRBJ2-7|NA|NA|TRBV9
CASSGNGPEQYF
TGTGCCAGCAGCGGGAACGGGCCCGAGCAGTACTTC
>14|TRBJ1-1|NA|NA|TRBV19
CASSIGIQNTEAFF
TGTGCCAGTAGTATCGGGATACAAAACACTGAAGCTTTCTTT